These 29 T cell receptor beta chains were all obtained from the same sample, sequenced in a study of liver allograft versus peripheral blood T cells. Study context: The authors compared T cell receptor repertoires in transplanted livers with recipients' peripheral blood repertoires.

Using its own MiXCR run on the reads, TCRdb lists one record per CDR3 protein. This sample carries roughly 11,000 distinct CDR3 sequences, about 25% of them seen once, and the ten largest clones take approximately 1.4%. The receptor set was obtained from a human patient who had a liver transplant. Some T cells here may be from the graft donor.

By sample share, this clonotype is medium-sized (0.01 to 0.1%). The gene calls are TRBV6-5 and TRBJ2-4, with TRBD1 matching over 8 bases. Germline CDR1 reads MNHEY; CDR2 reads SVGAGI. This CDR3 has 14 amino acids. V shed 2 bases and J 8 bases; nucleotides not matched to a gene: 5. CDR3 bases: TGTGCCAGCAGTTACCGACCGACAGGGGACATTCAGTACTTC. Amino acids: CASSYRPTGDIQYF.

The chain joins TRBV5-1 to TRBJ1-1; D ambiguous. The CDR3 contains 16 residues. Germline V gives CDR1 SGHRS, CDR2 YFSETQ. Trimming cost V 7 bases and J 5 bases, with 24 bases left between them. In DNA form, the CDR3 reads TGCGCCAGCGGGCCCCTGGACGGACGAAGTAGGACTGAAGCTTTCTTT. Its protein product is CASGPLDGRSRTEAFF. The complete variable domain, with remaining parts taken from reference TRBV5-1 and TRBJ1-1, reads KAGVTQTPRYLIKTRGQQVTLSCSPISGHRSVSWYQQTPGQGLQFLFEYFSETQRNKGNFPGRFSGRQFSNSRSEMNVSTLELGDSALYLCASGPLDGRSRTEAFFGQGTRLTVV.

This clonotype is termed medium-sized. The chain has TRBV18 and TRBJ2-2; 7 bases align to TRBD1. The germline gives CDR1 KGHSH, CDR2 LQKENI. Trimming took 0 bases from V and 6 from J; bases not matched to a gene: 10. This CDR3 is 17 amino acids long. CDR3 DNA: TGTGCCAGCTCACCACCGGGGTGGACAGGATCCCCCGGGGAGCTGTTTTTT. Its translation: CASSPPGWTGSPGELFF.

The chain carries TRBV27 and TRBJ2-1, with D maybe TRBD2 (5 bases). The germline V and J ends were trimmed by 8 bases and 5 bases, with 16 bases remaining between them. Germline V gene lookup returns CDR1 MNHEY and CDR2 SMNVEV (reference sequence). CDR3 length: 14 amino acids. The CDR3 reads CASALEGADNEQFF. CDR3 nucleotides: TGTGCCAGCGCCCTAGAGGGAGCCGACAATGAGCAGTTCTTC.

By sample share, this clonotype is medium-sized (0.01 to 0.1%). This chain uses TRBV6-2 or TRBV6-3 with TRBJ1-5; TRBD1 agrees at 11 bases. Trimming took 0 bases from V and 6 from J; bases not matched to a gene: 7. The CDR3 is 17 amino acids. Per germline, CDR1 MNHEY and CDR2 SVGEGT. The CDR3 region is CASSYSLRTGGSQPQHF. The CDR3 DNA reads TGTGCCAGCAGTTACTCGCTAAGGACAGGGGGCAGTCAGCCCCAGCATTTT.

This clonotype showed up just a few times. J is TRBJ1-5 and V is TRBV28; maybe TRBD1 (6 bases). The CDR3 contains 18 residues. The V gene lost 4 bases and the J gene lost 0 bases, with 19 bases spanning the gap. From germline, CDR1 is MDHEN and CDR2 SYDVKM. CDR3 sequence reads: CASSSPPDRIYSNQPQHF. The CDR3 nucleotides are TGTGCCAGCAGTTCCCCGCCCGACAGGATTTATAGCAATCAGCCCCAGCATTTT.

V gene TRBV28 combines with J gene TRBJ1-1; the D gene is possibly TRBD1 (5 bases). The germline V gene encodes CDR1 MDHEN and CDR2 SYDVKM. V was shortened by 2 bases and J by 7 bases, with 17 bases between the two germline ends. The CDR3 covers 15 residues. As DNA, the CDR3 is TGTGCCAGCAGTTTAATACCGAGAGGGGTTCGTGAAGCTTTCTTT. Protein sequence: CASSLIPRGVREAFF.

Concerning this clonotype itself: The junction departs from germline at one end; a sequencing error may be responsible. The CDR3 spells CVSSLDRDRGTFGTEAFF. DNA for the CDR3: TGTGTCAGCAGCTTAGACCGGGACAGGGGTACGTTTGGCACTGAAGCTTTCTTT. This chain joins TRBV11-2 and TRBJ1-1; 10 bases map to TRBD1. The CDR3 covers 18 residues. Germline values: CDR1 SGHAT, CDR2 FQNNGV.

This clonotype was seen a handful of times. V usage is TRBV5-4 and J usage is TRBJ2-7; TRBD2 agrees at 10 bases. CDR1 is SGHNT and CDR2 is YYREEE in the germline V gene (reference sequence). The junction had 6 bases not matched to a gene; V was cut back by 3 bases and J by 3 bases. The CDR3 spans 15 residues. CDR3 protein: CASSSGLASIYEQYF. The CDR3 coding sequence is TGTGCCAGCAGCTCGGGACTAGCGAGTATCTACGAGCAGTACTTC.

Worth noting for this clonotype: A read error may be the cause here, since a much bigger clone is one base away. The chain has TRBV5-4 and TRBJ1-4; 8 positions agree with TRBD1. This CDR3 region has 16 residues. Germline V gene sequence: CDR1 SGHNT, CDR2 YYREEE (reference sequence). V lost 0 bases to trimming and J lost 5 bases; unmatched junction nucleotides: 6. Here the CDR3 DNA reads TGTGCCAGCAGCTTGGCAGGGGGCCAGCCAAATGAAAAACTGTTTTTT. Translation: CASSLAGGQPNEKLFF. The full variable domain, its missing parts supplied by reference TRBV5-4 and TRBJ1-4, is ETGVTQSPTHLIKTRGQQVTLRCSSQSGHNTVSWYQQALGQGPQFIFQYYREEENGRGNFPPRFSGLQFPNYSSELNVNALELDDSALYLCASSLAGGQPNEKLFFGSGTQLSVL.

This clonotype was counted a few times. The rearrangement links TRBV7-9 to TRBJ1-2, with D perhaps TRBD1 (6 bases). V shed 3 bases and J shed 5 bases, with 10 bases lying between them. The CDR3 contains 13 residues. Per the germline V gene, CDR1 is SEHNR and CDR2 is FQNEAQ (reference sequence). CDR3 sequence: CASSLTTGYGYTF. In DNA form, the CDR3 reads TGTGCCAGCAGCTTGACTACAGGGTATGGCTACACCTTC.

By share of the sample, this clonotype is medium-sized. This chain links TRBV19 with TRBJ1-1; perhaps TRBD1 as D (5 bases). Germline V CDR1 and CDR2: LNHDA, SQIVND (reference sequence). CDR3 size: 16 residues. Trimming removed 3 bases at V and 5 bases at J, with 19 bases between. The DNA of the CDR3 is TGTGCCAGTAGTATTAGGGCAGGGCTTAAGGTAACTGAAGCTTTCTTT. This encodes CASSIRAGLKVTEAFF.

In its sample, this clonotype was seen a few times. A junction boundary mismatches the germline segment, possibly from a read error. The rearrangement uses TRBV7-2 and TRBJ2-7; TRBD2 matches at 8 bases. The length of the CDR3 is 12 residues. Germline loops: CDR1 SGHTA, CDR2 FQGNSA. CDR3 DNA sequence: TGTGCCAGCAGCTCCCAAGCGGGGGCCCATTCATTC. Translating it yields CASSSQAGAHSF.

As concerns this clonotype: A much larger clone lies one base from this, so it may be a read error. This chain links TRBV28 with TRBJ1-2; 10 bases map to TRBD1. The germline V gene encodes CDR1 MDHEN and CDR2 SYDVKM. The CDR3 totals 16 residues. The chain's CDR3 is CASSSQKGQGRYAYTF. CDR3 DNA sequence: TGTGCCAGCAGCTCACAGAAGGGACAGGGGCGGTATGCCTACACCTTC.

This clonotype was seen a few times. This sequence joins TRBV9 and TRBJ2-2; perhaps TRBD2 as D (6 bases). The CDR3 is made up of 17 amino acids. V shed 0 bases and J shed 6 bases, with 18 bases lying between them. Germline values: CDR1 SGDLS, CDR2 YYNGEE. CDR3 protein: CASSVAGGGNRAGELFF. CDR3 DNA sequence: TGTGCCAGCAGCGTAGCAGGCGGAGGGAACCGGGCCGGGGAGCTGTTTTTT.

The V gene is TRBV5-6, the J gene TRBJ2-7; 8 positions match TRBD1. The CDR3 is 16 amino acids. Germline CDR1 SGHDT, CDR2 YYEEEE. The V and J ends lost 4 bases and 3 bases, in that order; junction bases with no gene match: 12. The CDR3 is CASSGMTGTGVYEQYF. The CDR3 DNA follows: TGTGCCAGCAGCGGTATGACCGGGACAGGAGTCTACGAGCAGTACTTC.

This clonotype rates as medium-sized (0.01 to 0.1%). CDR3 bases: TGTGCCAGCAGTGAAGCGGGACATATGAACACTGAAGCTTTCTTT. It yields the protein CASSEAGHMNTEAFF. The genes are TRBV6-1 and TRBJ1-1; D might be TRBD1 (6 bases). V lost 0 bases and J lost 0, with 8 bases in between. This CDR3 contains 15 residues. CDR1 and CDR2 (germline): MNHNS, SASEGT.

V usage is TRBV20-1 and J usage is TRBJ2-7; D is perhaps TRBD2 (6 bases). CDR1 DFQATT and CDR2 SNEGSKA come from the germline V gene (reference sequence). This CDR3 is 11 amino acids long. Trimming removed 4 bases at V and 4 bases at J, with 8 bases between. Here the CDR3 DNA reads TGCAGTGCTACCCGGGGGTACGAGCAGTACTTC. It specifies CSATRGYEQYF.

CDR3 protein: CASSLATGSDGYTF. CDR3 nucleotide sequence: TGCGCCAGCAGCTTGGCGACAGGGTCGGATGGCTACACCTTC. The chain joins TRBV5-1 to TRBJ1-2; 7 bases line up with TRBD1. The CDR3 consists of 14 residues. Trimming cost V 0 bases and J 6 bases; bases outside gene matches: 5. The germline gives CDR1 SGHRS, CDR2 YFSETQ.

This sequence joins TRBV11-2 and TRBJ1-3; D may be TRBD1 (5 bases). V lost 1 base and J 0 bases, leaving 10 bases between the germline ends. CDR3 length equals 16 residues. Germline V lookup: CDR1 SGHAT, CDR2 FQNNGV. CDR3 coding DNA: TGTGCCAGCAGCTTAGCCAGGGTCAGCTCTGGAAACACCATATATTTT. Translating it yields CASSLARVSSGNTIYF.

This clonotype is deemed medium-sized. This CDR3 is CATRTGYRSSYEQYF. The CDR3 DNA reads as TGTGCCACCAGAACAGGGTACAGGAGCTCCTACGAGCAGTACTTC. The chain joins TRBV19 to TRBJ2-7; TRBD1 might be the D (6 bases). Trimming removed 10 bases from V and 0 bases from J, with 19 bases in between. The CDR3 spans 15 residues. Germline lookup yields CDR1 LNHDA and CDR2 SQIVND (reference sequence). Combining the CDR3 with reference TRBV19 and TRBJ2-7 gives the whole variable domain DGGITQSPKYLFRKEGQNVTLSCEQNLNHDAMYWYRQDPGQGLRLIYYSQIVNDFQKGDIAEGYSVSREKKESFPLTVTSAQKNPTAFYLCATRTGYRSSYEQYFGPGTRLTVT.

V gene TRBV5-6 combines with J gene TRBJ1-2; D is possibly TRBD1 (5 bases). The CDR3 contains 12 residues. Germline V gives CDR1 SGHDT, CDR2 YYEEEE. The V gene lost 0 bases and the J gene lost 6 bases, with 6 bases spanning the gap. The CDR3 bases are TGTGCCAGCAGCTTGGCGGGGGATGGCTACACCTTC. Its translation: CASSLAGDGYTF.

This clonotype counts as medium-sized. This rearrangement joins TRBV10-3 to TRBJ1-2; TRBD1 matches at 7 bases. The V segment lost 6 bases and the J segment 6 bases; nucleotides outside the gene matches: 4. This CDR3 contains 12 residues. Per germline, CDR1 ENHRY and CDR2 SYGVKD. As DNA, the CDR3 is TGTGCCATCAGCAGGACAGGAGATGGCTACACCTTC. It translates to CAISRTGDGYTF.

The chain combines TRBV12-3 or TRBV12-4 with TRBJ1-6, with TRBD1 identical over 7 bases. This CDR3 is 15 amino acids long. Unmatched junction bases numbered 8, after V lost 6 bases and J lost 6 bases. The CDR3 is CASSERQGGNSPLHF. In nucleotides, the CDR3 is TGTGCCAGCAGCGAACGACAGGGAGGTAATTCACCCCTCCACTTT.

The V gene is TRBV6-2 or TRBV6-3, the J gene TRBJ2-7; D is unresolved. The CDR3 has 15 residues. V dropped 2 bases and J dropped 6 bases, with 17 bases sitting between them. CDR1 and CDR2 (germline): MNHEY, SVGEGT. CDR3 bases: TGTGCCAGCAGTTACGGAAGGGCTGTAGGAAGCGAGCAGTACTTC. It yields the protein CASSYGRAVGSEQYF.

This clonotype appeared a few times. V and J are TRBV6-6 and TRBJ2-5; 9 bases line up with TRBD1. Per germline, CDR1 MNHNY and CDR2 SVGAGI (reference sequence). V was clipped by 4 bases and J by 3 bases; unmatched bases: 3. This CDR3 contains 14 residues. The CDR3 sequence is CASSWDRDKETQYF. As DNA, the CDR3 is TGTGCCAGCAGTTGGGACAGGGATAAAGAGACCCAGTACTTC.

This clonotype is labeled as medium-sized. The gene calls are TRBV13 and TRBJ2-7; 11 bases map to TRBD2. Germline V gene lookup returns CDR1 PRHDT and CDR2 FYEKMQ (reference sequence). The CDR3 loop spans 15 amino acids. Trimming removed 5 bases from V and 3 bases from J; junction bases left unmatched: 6. CDR3 protein: CASSVRLAGNYEQYF. CDR3 nucleotides: TGTGCCAGCAGCGTAAGACTAGCGGGGAACTACGAGCAGTACTTC. Supplemented by reference TRBV13 and TRBJ2-7, the full variable domain reads AAGVIQSPRHLIKEKRETATLKCYPIPRHDTVYWYQQGPGQDPQFLISFYEKMQSDKGSIPDRFSAQQFSDYHSELNMSSLELGDSALYFCASSVRLAGNYEQYFGPGTRLTVT.

Only a few counts were recorded for this clonotype. This sequence joins TRBV9 and TRBJ1-1; D unclear. Trimming took off 4 bases at V and 3 bases at J, with 13 bases between the two ends. Germline V gene data show CDR1 as SGDLS and CDR2 as YYNGEE. The CDR3 contains 14 residues. CDR3 residues: CASSLSDGHTEAFF. Written as DNA, the CDR3 is TGTGCCAGCAGCCTGTCGGACGGACACACTGAAGCTTTCTTT.

The chain recombines TRBV19 with TRBJ1-5, with TRBD1 matching 8 bases. Trimming took 2 bases from V and 5 from J; bases not matched to a gene: 11. CDR3 length equals 17 residues. Germline-derived CDR1 and CDR2 are LNHDA and SQIVND (reference sequence). The CDR3 DNA reads as TGTGCCAGTAGTATAATGAGACCCCGGGACAGGTATCAGCCCCAGCATTTT. It yields the protein CASSIMRPRDRYQPQHF. The full variable domain, with the rest looked up from reference TRBV19 and TRBJ1-5, is DGGITQSPKYLFRKEGQNVTLSCEQNLNHDAMYWYRQDPGQGLRLIYYSQIVNDFQKGDIAEGYSVSREKKESFPLTVTSAQKNPTAFYLCASSIMRPRDRYQPQHFGDGTRLSIL.